This TCR beta chain derives from a study of early T cells in non-severe SARS-CoV-2 infection. For the study at large: Sequencing of bulk RNA from unsorted whole blood was done, without chain pairing. General study findings and limits: Database matching using VDJdb favored anti-spike CD8 responses, with private and CD4 specificities left missing.

This CDR3 is 14 amino acids long. After removal of 3 bases from V and 9 bases from J, the junction contained 8 bases not matched to a gene. Germline CDR1 is MNHEY and CDR2 is SMNVEV (reference sequence). Separate cDNA molecules each had unique molecular identifiers attached to them. Each CDR3 protein gets one entry after TCRdb re-called the 5' RACE reads with MiXCR. Of about 80,000 distinct CDR3 sequences listed, 9.5% to 13% are singletons. In its sample, this clonotype was seen many times. The antigen is undetermined. Sequencing was performed on whole blood. This clonotype originated in an adult who was a healthcare worker with PCR-confirmed SARS-CoV-2 infection or an uninfected control (not recorded which). V is TRBV27 and J is TRBJ2-7, with 10 bases aligning to TRBD2. The CDR3 spells CASSFLAGDAVQYF. In nucleotides, the CDR3 is TGTGCCAGCAGTTTCCTAGCGGGAGATGCGGTGCAGTACTTC.